This T cell receptor (beta chain) emerged from a study of Ad26.COV2.S vaccination and SARS-CoV-2 variants. Across the study: A COV1001 Ad26.COV2.S trial-arm participant provided the sample. Intramuscular Ad26.COV2.S at 5x10^10 or 1x10^11 viral particles.

As for this clone: Its target is not known.

Study-wide results and limits: The authors reported substantial breadth in spike-specific CD8+ and CD4+ T cell responses after vaccination.

TCRdb's copy holds only in-frame clones and misses some; the assay was immunoSEQ multiplex PCR. The table has around 300,000 clones, around nine tenths seen once. Treatment given: roughly 20 received Ad26.COV2.S at low or high dose, single or two shots; roughly five received placebo; per-sample allocation not given. After the first vaccine or placebo injection, samples were drawn on day 63. Vaccination used an Ad26 vector expressing Wuhan-strain SARS-CoV-2 spike. The TCR was taken from a person between 18 and 65 years old who received the Ad26.COV2.S COVID-19 vaccine or a placebo. This specimen was peripheral blood, taken in a trial of Ad26.COV2.S vaccine versus placebo.

CDR3 loop: CASTAGDYNEQFF. In nucleotides, the CDR3 is TGTGCCAGCACCGCGGGAGACTACAATGAGCAGTTCTTC. The V call is TRBV25-1, the J call TRBJ2-1, with 7 bases identical to TRBD2. The CDR3 is 13 amino acids. Germline V gives CDR1 MGHDK, CDR2 SYGVNS. V gave up 7 bases and J gave up 3 bases; unmatched junction bases: 3. The variable domain in full, completed from reference TRBV25-1 and TRBJ2-1, reads EADIYQTPRYLVIGTGKKITLECSQTMGHDKMYWYQQDPGMELHLIHYSYGVNSTEKGDLSSESTVSRIRTEHFPLTLESARPSHTSQYLCASTAGDYNEQFFGPGTRLTVL.